This T cell receptor beta chain was found in a study of CD8+CD57+ T cells in acquired aplastic anemia. Across the whole study: Sorting CD4+ and CD8+ cells gave DNA averaging about 3.2 ug. Healthy CD8+ samples averaged about 11.0 million reads. Study outcomes and limitations: Patients did not significantly differ from controls in CD8+ Simpson's diversity. Overlap between patients and controls comprised roughly 30 CD8+ CDR3 sequences.

A note on this clonotype: As yet, its antigen is unknown.

Profiles of TCR beta VDJ and CDR3 were generated from a genomic DNA template. Using its own MiXCR run on the reads, TCRdb lists one record per CDR3 protein. Here the sample spans 350,000 to 450,000 distinct CDR3 sequences, 55% to 75% being singletons. Germline-derived CDR1 and CDR2 are MNHEY and SVGAGI. Trimming stripped 5 bases from V and 2 bases from J, with 25 bases between. CDR3 length equals 19 residues. Sequenced input: sorted CD4+, CD8+, or CD8+CD57+ T cells (not recorded which) from PBMCs. This TCR came from a human donor in good health, serving as a control. The chain recombines TRBV6-5 with TRBJ1-3, with D perhaps TRBD1 (6 bases). The CDR3 DNA reads TGTGCCAGCAGTACGCATAAGGACAGCCCCCGCTTTGCTGGAAACACCATATATTTT. Its translation is CASSTHKDSPRFAGNTIYF.